The 6 T cell receptor beta chains reported below all come from one sample, sequenced in a study of T cell responses to AZD1222 COVID-19 vaccine. Some clones are missing from TCRdb's copy, which holds only in-frame ones; the method was immunoSEQ multiplex PCR. The table shows around 170,000 clones, with under 95% occurring only once. Material: peripheral blood, obtained on day 0 of AZD1222 vaccination. Receptors originate from an adult in good health.

This clone was counted once. The chain has TRBV20-1 and TRBJ2-3; D not certain. The V gene's germline CDR1 is DFQATT and CDR2 SNEGSKA (reference sequence). V lost 6 bases, J lost 8 bases, and 12 bases lay in between. The CDR3 length is 11 residues. CDR3 sequence: CSATKPPTQYF. The CDR3 nucleotides are TGCAGTGCCACGAAACCTCCTACGCAGTATTTT.

The chain carries TRBV7-8 and TRBJ2-5; TRBD2 matches at 15 bases. Unmatched junction bases numbered 7, after V lost 5 bases and J lost 0 bases. Germline CDR1 SGHVS, CDR2 FQNEAQ. CDR3 length: 18 residues. This chain's CDR3 is CASSPGLAGGLYQETQYF. In DNA, the CDR3 is TGTGCCAGCAGCCCGGGACTAGCGGGGGGCCTGTACCAAGAGACCCAGTACTTC.

J is TRBJ1-1 and V is TRBV2; D not resolved. The germline V gene encodes CDR1 SNHLY and CDR2 FYNNEI. The CDR3 runs 15 residues. V was shortened by 1 base and J by 1 base, with 10 bases between the two germline ends. Written as DNA, the CDR3 is TGTGCCAGCAGTGAAGAGGCCAGGAAGAACACTGAAGCTTTCTTT. It is translated as CASSEEARKNTEAFF.

The chain carries TRBV7-3 and TRBJ1-1; tentatively, D is TRBD1 (6 bases). V lost 1 base and J 3 bases, leaving 9 bases between the germline ends. The CDR3 is 14 residues long. Germline V gene sequence: CDR1 SGHTA, CDR2 FQGTGA. The DNA for the CDR3 is TGTGCCAGCAGCTTAATGGGGGCGGACACTGAAGCTTTCTTT. It codes for CASSLMGADTEAFF.

The chain joins TRBV7-2 to TRBJ2-7; D is unclear. Germline-derived CDR1 and CDR2 are SGHTA and FQGNSA. V gave up 8 bases and J gave up 0 bases, with 5 bases separating them. This CDR3 is built from 11 residues. CDR3 nucleotides: TGTGCCAGCGGCAGCTCCTACGAGCAGTACTTC. Amino acids: CASGSSYEQYF.

This clone appeared a single time. This sequence joins TRBV28 and TRBJ1-5; 8 nucleotides align to TRBD1. The CDR3 runs 18 residues. Per germline, CDR1 MDHEN and CDR2 SYDVKM. The junction had 13 bases not matched to a gene; V was cut back by 6 bases and J by 0 bases. Here the CDR3 reads CASSYGQGQGYSNQPQHF. The CDR3 bases are TGTGCCAGCAGCTATGGACAGGGCCAAGGATATAGCAATCAGCCCCAGCATTTT.